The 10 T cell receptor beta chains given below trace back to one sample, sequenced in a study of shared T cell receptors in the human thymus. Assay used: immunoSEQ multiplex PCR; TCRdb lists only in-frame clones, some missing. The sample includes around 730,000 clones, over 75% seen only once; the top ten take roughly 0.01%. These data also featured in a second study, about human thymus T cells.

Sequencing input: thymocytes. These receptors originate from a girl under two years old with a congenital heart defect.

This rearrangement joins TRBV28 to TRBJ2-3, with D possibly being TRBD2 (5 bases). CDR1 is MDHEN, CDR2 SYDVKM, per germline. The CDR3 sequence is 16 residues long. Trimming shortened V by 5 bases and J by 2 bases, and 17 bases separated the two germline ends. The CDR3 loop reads CASSLIYGVSTDTQYF. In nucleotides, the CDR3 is TGTGCCAGCAGTCTTATTTACGGGGTTTCCACAGATACGCAGTATTTT. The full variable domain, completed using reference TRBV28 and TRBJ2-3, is DVKVTQSSRYLVKRTGEKVFLECVQDMDHENMFWYRQDPGLGLRLIYFSYDVKMKEKGDIPEGYSVSREKKERFSLILESASTNQTSMYLCASSLIYGVSTDTQYFGPGTRLTVL.

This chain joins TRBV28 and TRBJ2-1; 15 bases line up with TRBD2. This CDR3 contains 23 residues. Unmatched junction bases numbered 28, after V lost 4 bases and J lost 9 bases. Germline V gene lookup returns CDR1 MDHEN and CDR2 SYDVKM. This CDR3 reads CASSWGPPGLAGGSLSMECEQFF. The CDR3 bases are TGTGCCAGCAGTTGGGGACCACCGGGACTAGCGGGGGGATCTCTCTCGATGGAGTGTGAGCAGTTCTTC.

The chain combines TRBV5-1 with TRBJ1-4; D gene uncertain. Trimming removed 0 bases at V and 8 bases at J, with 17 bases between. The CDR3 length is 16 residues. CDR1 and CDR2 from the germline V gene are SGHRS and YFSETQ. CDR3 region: CASSLAGFGSAEKLFF. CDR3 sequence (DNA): TGCGCCAGCAGCTTGGCCGGGTTCGGGTCGGCAGAAAAACTGTTTTTT.

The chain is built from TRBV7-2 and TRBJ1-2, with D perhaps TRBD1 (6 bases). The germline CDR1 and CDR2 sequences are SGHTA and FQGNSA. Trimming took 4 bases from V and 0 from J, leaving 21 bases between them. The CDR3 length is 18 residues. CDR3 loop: CASSYYRGGGHPNYGYTF. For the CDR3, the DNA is TGTGCCAGCAGCTACTACCGTGGGGGGGGCCACCCTAACTATGGCTACACCTTC.

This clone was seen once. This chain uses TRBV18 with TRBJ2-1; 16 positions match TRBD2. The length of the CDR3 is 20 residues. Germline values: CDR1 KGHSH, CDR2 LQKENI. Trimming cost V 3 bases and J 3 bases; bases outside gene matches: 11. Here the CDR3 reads CASSPPAGTSGGAFYNEQFF. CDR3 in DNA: TGTGCCAGCTCACCCCCAGCCGGGACTAGCGGGGGGGCTTTCTACAATGAGCAGTTCTTC. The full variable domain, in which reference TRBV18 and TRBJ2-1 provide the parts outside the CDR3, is NAGVMQNPRHLVRRRGQEARLRCSPMKGHSHVYWYRQLPEEGLKFMVYLQKENIIDESGMPKERFSAEFPKEGPSILRIQQVVRGDSAAYFCASSPPAGTSGGAFYNEQFFGPGTRLTVL.

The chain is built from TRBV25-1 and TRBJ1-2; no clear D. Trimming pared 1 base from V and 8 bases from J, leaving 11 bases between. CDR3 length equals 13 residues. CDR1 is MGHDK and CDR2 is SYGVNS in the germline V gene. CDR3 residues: CASSESAGGGYTF. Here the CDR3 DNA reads TGTGCCAGCAGTGAATCGGCGGGTGGCGGCTACACCTTC.

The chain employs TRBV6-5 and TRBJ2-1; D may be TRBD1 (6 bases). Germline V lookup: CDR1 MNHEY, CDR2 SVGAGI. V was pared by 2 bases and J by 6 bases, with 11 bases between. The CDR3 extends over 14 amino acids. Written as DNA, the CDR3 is TGTGCCAGCAGTTACGGGGCCAGGGGCAATGAGCAGTTCTTC. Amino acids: CASSYGARGNEQFF.

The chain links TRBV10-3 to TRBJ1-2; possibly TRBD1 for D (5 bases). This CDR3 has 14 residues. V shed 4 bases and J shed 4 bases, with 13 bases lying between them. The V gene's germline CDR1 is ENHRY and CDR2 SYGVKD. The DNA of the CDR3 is TGTGCCATCAGTGGGGGGGACCGACCCTATGGCTACACCTTC. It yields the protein CAISGGDRPYGYTF.

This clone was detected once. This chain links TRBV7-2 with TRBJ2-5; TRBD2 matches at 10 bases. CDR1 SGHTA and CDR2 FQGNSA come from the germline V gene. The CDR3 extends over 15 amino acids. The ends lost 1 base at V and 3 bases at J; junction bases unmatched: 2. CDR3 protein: CASSLGGLAEETQYF. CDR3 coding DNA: TGTGCCAGCAGCTTAGGTGGACTAGCGGAAGAGACCCAGTACTTC.

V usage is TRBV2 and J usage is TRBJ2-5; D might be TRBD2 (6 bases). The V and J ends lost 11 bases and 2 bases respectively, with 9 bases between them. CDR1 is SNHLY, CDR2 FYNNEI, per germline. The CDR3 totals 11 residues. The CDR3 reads CAAGRQETQYF. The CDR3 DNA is TGTGCCGCGGGGCGTCAAGAGACCCAGTACTTC.